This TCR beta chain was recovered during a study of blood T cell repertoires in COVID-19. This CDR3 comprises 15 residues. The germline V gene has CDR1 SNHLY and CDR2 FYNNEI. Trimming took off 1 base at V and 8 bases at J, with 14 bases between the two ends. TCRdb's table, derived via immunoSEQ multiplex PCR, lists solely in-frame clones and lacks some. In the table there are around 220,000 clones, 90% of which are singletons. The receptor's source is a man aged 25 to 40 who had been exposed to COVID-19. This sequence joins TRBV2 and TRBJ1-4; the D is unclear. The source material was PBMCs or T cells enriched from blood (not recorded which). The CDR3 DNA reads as TGTGCCAGCAGTGAAGAGTCAATCAAGACAGAAAAACTGTTTTTT. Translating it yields CASSEESIKTEKLFF.